Shown below are 14 T cell receptor beta chains from a single sample sequenced in a study of cytomegalovirus exposure and HLA in healthy donors. The PCR employed 60 Vbeta primers together with 13 Jbeta primers. The data were produced by immunoSEQ multiplex PCR, yet TCRdb's version contains in-frame clones alone and is incomplete. The sample records roughly 160,000 clones, approximately 88% being singletons. What was sequenced was PBMCs. The origin of the receptors is a boy younger than 10 in good health and CMV-seronegative.

This clone occurred once. J is TRBJ2-6 and V is TRBV18; D is perhaps TRBD1 (5 bases). Trimming took 6 bases from V and 0 from J, leaving 12 bases between them. This CDR3 has 16 amino acids. CDR1 is KGHSH and CDR2 is LQKENI in the germline V gene. The CDR3 DNA reads TGTGCCAGCTCGCGACACAGGTACTCTGGGGCCAACGTCCTGACTTTC. Translation: CASSRHRYSGANVLTF.

V and J are TRBV19 and TRBJ1-4; D gene ambiguous. V dropped 5 bases and J dropped 8 bases, with 15 bases sitting between them. This CDR3 contains 14 residues. CDR1 is LNHDA and CDR2 is SQIVND in the germline V gene (reference sequence). The CDR3 loop is CASSSGITKEKLFF. Written as DNA, the CDR3 is TGTGCCAGTAGTTCGGGAATCACGAAGGAAAAACTGTTTTTT.

The V call is TRBV5-8, the J call TRBJ2-3, with 8 bases lining up with TRBD1. CDR1 is SGHTS and CDR2 is YDEGEE in the germline V gene. The ends lost 4 bases at V and 2 bases at J; junction bases unmatched: 6. This CDR3 is built from 15 residues. In DNA form, the CDR3 reads TGTGCCAGCAGCCGGGGACAGGCTGACACAGATACGCAGTATTTT. It specifies CASSRGQADTDTQYF.

This clone came up once. The J gene is TRBJ1-3, the V gene TRBV7-9; no definite D call. The ends were cut back, 4 bases at V and 0 bases at J, with 13 bases in the middle. CDR3 length equals 16 residues. Germline CDR1 SEHNR, CDR2 FQNEAQ (reference sequence). In DNA form, the CDR3 reads TGTGCCAGCAGCTCAGTCCTAAGCGTCTCTGGAAACACCATATATTTT. Amino acids: CASSSVLSVSGNTIYF.

This chain links TRBV9 with TRBJ2-7, with 8 nucleotides matching TRBD1. V was clipped by 0 bases and J by 7 bases; unmatched bases: 6. This CDR3 is 14 amino acids long. Looked up from germline, CDR1 is SGDLS and CDR2 is YYNGEE. The CDR3 sequence: CASSVAAGGEEQYF. The CDR3 DNA reads TGTGCCAGCAGCGTAGCCGCAGGGGGCGAAGAGCAGTACTTC.

The genes are TRBV6-5 and TRBJ1-2; 7 bases agree with TRBD1. Trimming cost V 5 bases and J 0 bases; bases outside gene matches: 6. CDR3 length: 15 residues. Germline lookup yields CDR1 MNHEY and CDR2 SVGAGI. The CDR3 protein is CASSRTGPANYGYTF. Written as DNA, the CDR3 is TGTGCCAGCAGTAGGACAGGCCCTGCTAACTATGGCTACACCTTC.

This clone came up a few times. The V call is TRBV14, the J call TRBJ2-5; D is uncertain. V shed 2 bases and J shed 1 base, with 5 bases lying between them. Per germline, CDR1 SGHDN and CDR2 FVKESK. The CDR3 contains 13 residues. The CDR3 is CASSQLPQETQYF. The CDR3 DNA follows: TGTGCCAGCAGCCAACTTCCCCAAGAGACCCAGTACTTC.

This clone was recorded a few times. The V gene is TRBV18, the J gene TRBJ2-2, with TRBD1 matching 7 bases. Germline V gives CDR1 KGHSH, CDR2 LQKENI. The CDR3 is 12 residues long. The CDR3 loop is CAGTENTGELFF. CDR3 nucleotide sequence: TGTGCAGGGACAGAGAACACCGGGGAGCTGTTTTTT.

The table lists this clone with a few counts. The gene calls are TRBV4-3 and TRBJ1-1; TRBD1 is a possible D gene (6 bases). The V gene's germline CDR1 is LGHNA and CDR2 YSLEER. The CDR3 has 17 amino acids. V lost 0 bases, J lost 4 bases, and 18 bases lay in between. CDR3 DNA: TGCGCCAGCAGCCAAGATGAGGGGGGGGTTCCTGTCACTGAAGCTTTCTTT. Translated: CASSQDEGGVPVTEAFF.

The gene calls are TRBV4-3 and TRBJ1-2; maybe TRBD1 (5 bases). The germline V gene has CDR1 LGHNA and CDR2 YSLEER. Between the trimmed V and J ends, which lost 0 bases and 2 bases, there was a span of 10 bases. CDR3 length: 15 amino acids. CDR3 coding DNA: TGCGCCAGCAGCCAAGATCAGGGCAAGAACTATGGCTACACCTTC. Residues: CASSQDQGKNYGYTF.

The rearrangement uses TRBV9 and TRBJ2-3; TRBD2 might be the D (6 bases). V lost 3 bases and J lost 4, with 12 bases in between. This CDR3 is built from 14 residues. Germline values: CDR1 SGDLS, CDR2 YYNGEE. As DNA, the CDR3 is TGTGCCAGCAGCGGGAGGGCCAGATCAGATACGCAGTATTTT. Protein product: CASSGRARSDTQYF.

The genes are TRBV9 and TRBJ2-2; 7 nucleotides agree with TRBD2. The CDR3 has 16 amino acids. Germline values: CDR1 SGDLS, CDR2 YYNGEE. V lost 0 bases, J lost 8 bases, and 10 bases stayed unmatched. CDR3 sequence (DNA): TGTGCCAGCAGCGTAGTGCCTAGCGGAGCTACGGGGGAGCTGTTTTTT. The encoded protein is CASSVVPSGATGELFF.

The J gene is TRBJ2-3, the V gene TRBV19, with 7 bases matching TRBD2. Germline V gene data show CDR1 as LNHDA and CDR2 as SQIVND (reference sequence). The CDR3 is made up of 14 amino acids. V shed 6 bases and J 2 bases; nucleotides not matched to a gene: 5. The CDR3 DNA follows: TGTGCCAGTAGCGGGCGGGGGAACACAGATACGCAGTATTTT. This gives the protein CASSGRGNTDTQYF.

The rearrangement joins TRBV19 to TRBJ2-1; maybe TRBD2 (6 bases). Germline-derived CDR1 and CDR2 are LNHDA and SQIVND (reference sequence). Trimming took 8 bases from V and 5 from J, leaving 13 bases between them. This CDR3 contains 13 residues. In DNA, the CDR3 is TGTGCCAGTGGGGCTAGCGTGAACAATGAGCAGTTCTTC. Translated, it gives CASGASVNNEQFF.